This T cell receptor beta chain was sequenced for a study of cytomegalovirus exposure and HLA in healthy donors. This clone was seen once. Its target is not known. Regarding the study as a whole: An analysis that came later showed most CMV-associated TCR beta chains appearing HLA-restricted. Investigators reported more than 150 TCR beta chains as tied to cytomegalovirus. An analysis was carried out at a later point. It showed that HLA-associated TCR beta chains were more clonally expanded than equally common non-associated chains.

Primers for the PCR totalled 60 Vbeta and 13 Jbeta. Generated by immunoSEQ multiplex PCR, the TCRdb table keeps only in-frame clones and is missing some. The table lists 120,000 to 150,000 clones, 60% to 80% of them singletons. The CDR3 length is 15 residues. CDR1 and CDR2 from the germline V gene are SQVTM and ANQGSEA. Trimming left V 0 bases short and J 6 bases short, with 18 bases between. This receptor was obtained from a woman under 40 in good health and CMV-seronegative. What was sequenced was PBMCs. The genes are TRBV29-1 and TRBJ2-7, with D perhaps TRBD1 (6 bases). The CDR3 sequence is CSVEDQGQARGEQYF. The CDR3 nucleotides read TGCAGCGTTGAAGATCAGGGGCAGGCTCGGGGCGAGCAGTACTTC.